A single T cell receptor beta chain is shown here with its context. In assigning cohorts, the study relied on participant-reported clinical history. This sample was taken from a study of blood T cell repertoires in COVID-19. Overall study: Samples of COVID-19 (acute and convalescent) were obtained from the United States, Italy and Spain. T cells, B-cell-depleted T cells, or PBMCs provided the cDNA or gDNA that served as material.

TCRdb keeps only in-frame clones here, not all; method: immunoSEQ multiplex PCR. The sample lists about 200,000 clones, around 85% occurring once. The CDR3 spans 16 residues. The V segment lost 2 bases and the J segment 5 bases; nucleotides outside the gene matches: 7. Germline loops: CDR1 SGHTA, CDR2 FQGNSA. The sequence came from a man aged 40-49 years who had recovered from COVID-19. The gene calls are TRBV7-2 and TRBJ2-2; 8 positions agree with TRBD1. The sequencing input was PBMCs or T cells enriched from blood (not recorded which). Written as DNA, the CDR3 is TGTGCCAGCAGCTTAAGGGGTCAGGGGGCGACCGGGGAGCTGTTTTTT. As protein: CASSLRGQGATGELFF.